This T cell receptor (beta chain) stems from a study of blood T cell repertoires in COVID-19. Background on the study: From the United States, Italy and Spain came samples of acute and convalescent COVID-19.

TCRdb's table, derived via immunoSEQ multiplex PCR, lists solely in-frame clones and lacks some. The sample records about 120,000 clones, about 80% being singletons. CDR3 size: 17 residues. Germline values: CDR1 MNHEY, CDR2 SMNVEV (reference sequence). With 5 bases removed from V and 8 bases from J, the gap between germline ends came to 25 bases. This clonotype was sampled from a man in his sixties with active or convalescent COVID-19. This chain links TRBV27 with TRBJ2-1, with TRBD2 as a possible D gene (6 bases). Sequences were obtained from peripheral blood. CDR3 region: CASSKNPTGPGGYEQFF. In nucleotides, the CDR3 is TGTGCCAGCAGTAAAAACCCAACCGGGCCCGGAGGGTATGAGCAGTTCTTC.